This T cell receptor (beta chain) comes out of a study of blood T cell repertoires in COVID-19. Study in general: Acute and convalescent COVID-19 specimens originated in the United States, Italy and Spain. Sample material is recorded as cDNA or gDNA derived from T cells, B-cell-depleted T cells, or PBMCs.

In the original analysis: Counts of nucleated cells, estimated from reference gene primer amplification, were obtained. Sequencing was performed with immunoSEQ multiplex PCR; in TCRdb, only in-frame clones are kept and a portion is missing. D and trimming were read from the DNA, whereas the V and J calls and clone size are those reported in that table. Of roughly 70,000 clones in the sample, 65% to 85% are singletons; the top ten hold around 28%. CDR3 size: 15 residues. Germline-derived CDR1 and CDR2 are SGHNT and YYREEE (reference sequence). V lost 1 base to trimming and J lost 3 bases; unmatched junction nucleotides: 3.

The gene calls are TRBV5-4 and TRBJ2-5, with 10 bases fitting TRBD2. Specimen: peripheral blood. This sequence originates from a human donor in a cohort sampled during active COVID-19. In DNA form, the CDR3 reads TGTGCCAGCAGCTTGAGTGGGACTAGCGAAGAGACCCAGTACTTC. Its translation is CASSLSGTSEETQYF.